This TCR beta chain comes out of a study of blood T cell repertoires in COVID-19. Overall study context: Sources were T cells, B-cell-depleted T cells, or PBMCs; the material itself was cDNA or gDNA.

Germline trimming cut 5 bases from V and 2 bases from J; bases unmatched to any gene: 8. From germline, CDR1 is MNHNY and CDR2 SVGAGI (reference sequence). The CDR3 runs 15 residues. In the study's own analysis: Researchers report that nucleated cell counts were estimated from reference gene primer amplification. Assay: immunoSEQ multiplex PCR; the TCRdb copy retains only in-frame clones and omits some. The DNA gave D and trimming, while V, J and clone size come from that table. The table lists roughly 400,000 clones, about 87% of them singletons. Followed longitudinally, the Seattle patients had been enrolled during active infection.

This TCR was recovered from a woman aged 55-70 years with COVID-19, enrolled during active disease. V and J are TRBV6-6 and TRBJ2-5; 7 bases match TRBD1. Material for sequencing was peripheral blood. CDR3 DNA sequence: TGTGCCAGCAGTAGCCTCGGGACAGCACAAGAGACCCAGTACTTC. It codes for CASSSLGTAQETQYF.